These 27 T cell receptor beta chains share one sample of origin, sequenced in a study of early T cells in non-severe SARS-CoV-2 infection. TCRdb called the 5' RACE reads again in MiXCR, with one record for every CDR3 protein. The sample records around 70,000 distinct CDR3 sequences, 10% to 15% being singletons. The sample taken for sequencing was whole blood. These receptors originate from an adult who was a healthcare worker with PCR-confirmed SARS-CoV-2 infection or an uninfected control (not recorded which).

V is TRBV19 and J is TRBJ2-7, with 11 bases lining up with TRBD1. CDR3 length: 14 residues. Germline loops: CDR1 LNHDA, CDR2 SQIVND (reference sequence). Losses at the gene ends were 4 bases for V and 3 bases for J; bases not matched to a gene: 2. The CDR3 region has the DNA TGTGCCAGTAGTACTGGGACAGGGGGCTACGAGCAGTACTTC. Translated: CASSTGTGGYEQYF.

CDR3 loop: CASSPSGLAGTDTQYF. The CDR3 DNA is TGTGCCAGCAGCCCATCGGGACTAGCGGGCACAGATACGCAGTATTTT. The chain employs TRBV9 and TRBJ2-3, with 11 nucleotides matching TRBD2. Losses at the gene ends were 4 bases for V and 1 base for J; bases not matched to a gene: 5. The CDR3 is made up of 16 amino acids. From germline, CDR1 is SGDLS and CDR2 YYNGEE.

This clonotype was picked up a small number of times. This rearrangement joins TRBV27 to TRBJ2-3, with 8 bases aligning to TRBD1. Per germline, CDR1 MNHEY and CDR2 SMNVEV (reference sequence). The junction had 20 bases not matched to a gene; V was cut back by 5 bases and J by 4 bases. The CDR3 is made up of 19 amino acids. The CDR3 DNA is TGTGCCAGCAGTCTGAGGACAGGGAGGTCAATCCTGAGAGCAGATACGCAGTATTTT. It is translated as CASSLRTGRSILRADTQYF.

The chain employs TRBV19 and TRBJ1-1; a weak D match, TRBD1 (5 bases). The CDR3 has 13 residues. Germline assignment: CDR1 LNHDA and CDR2 SQIVND (reference sequence). V shed 10 bases and J shed 1 base, with 13 bases lying between them. The CDR3 nucleotides read TGTGCCACCCGGGGCCTCGGGAACACTGAAGCTTTCTTT. Encoded protein: CATRGLGNTEAFF.

Of note for this clonotype: Possible read error: a much larger clone is one base away. Likely a read error: the CDR3 ends without its conserved phenylalanine or tryptophan. The rearrangement links TRBV7-9 to TRBJ2-1, with 14 bases lining up with TRBD2. The ends lost 5 bases at V and 4 bases at J; junction bases unmatched: 7. CDR1 is SEHNR and CDR2 is FQNEAQ in the germline V gene (reference sequence). The CDR3 totals 17 residues. CDR3: CASSQTSGGARYNEQFS. The CDR3 DNA sequence: TGTGCCAGCAGCCAGACTAGCGGGGGGGCCCGGTACAATGAGCAGTTCTCC.

This clonotype was seen a handful of times. The chain recombines TRBV6-2 or TRBV6-3 with TRBJ2-7; D is undetermined. Germline V CDR1 and CDR2: MNHEY, SVGEGT. The V and J ends lost 4 bases and 2 bases respectively, with 6 bases between them. This CDR3 has 12 amino acids. CDR3 residues: CASSSTAYEQYF. CDR3 coding DNA: TGTGCCAGCAGTTCCACCGCCTACGAGCAGTACTTC.

This clonotype turned up a few times. The rearrangement uses TRBV2 and TRBJ1-2, with a possible D match to TRBD1 (5 bases). Per the germline V gene, CDR1 is SNHLY and CDR2 is FYNNEI. V lost 8 bases and J 4 bases, leaving 14 bases between the germline ends. The CDR3 runs to 13 residues. In DNA form, the CDR3 reads TGTGCCAGCCGTCGGGACGGCACCTATGGCTACACCTTC. Translation gives CASRRDGTYGYTF.

This clonotype was recorded at least ten times. The chain carries TRBV10-3 and TRBJ1-5; D unclear. The V and J ends lost 8 bases and 4 bases respectively, with 9 bases between them. Looked up from germline, CDR1 is ENHRY and CDR2 is SYGVKD. This CDR3 has 12 amino acids. The CDR3 nucleotides are TGTGCCATCGGAGCCCAAAATCAGCCCCAGCATTTT. This translates into CAIGAQNQPQHF.

Only a few counts were recorded for this clonotype. V usage is TRBV9 and J usage is TRBJ1-3; D is undetermined. Trimming removed 3 bases from V and 2 bases from J, with 12 bases in between. The germline gives CDR1 SGDLS, CDR2 YYNGEE. The CDR3 loop spans 15 amino acids. This CDR3 reads CASSAGDSAGNTIYF. CDR3 nucleotides: TGTGCCAGCAGCGCCGGGGATAGCGCTGGAAACACCATATATTTT.

V usage is TRBV20-1 and J usage is TRBJ2-2; D perhaps matches TRBD2 (6 bases). There are 16 residues in the CDR3. The ends were cut back, 2 bases at V and 1 base at J, with 14 bases in the middle. Germline loops: CDR1 DFQATT, CDR2 SNEGSKA (reference sequence). The CDR3 bases are TGCAGTGCTAGACGCCCGGGACTTATGAACACCGGGGAGCTGTTTTTT. Translating gives CSARRPGLMNTGELFF.

This chain uses TRBV6-1 with TRBJ1-1; D not certain. This CDR3 has 13 amino acids. Germline V gene sequence: CDR1 MNHNS, CDR2 SASEGT. V gave up 1 base and J gave up 4 bases, with 7 bases separating them. CDR3 DNA sequence: TGTGCCAGCAGTGAAGAAGGGTTCACTGAAGCTTTCTTT. Amino acids: CASSEEGFTEAFF.

The V and J genes are TRBV6-6 and TRBJ2-2; 9 nucleotides align to TRBD1. The CDR3 contains 15 residues. Germline loops: CDR1 MNHNY, CDR2 SVGAGI (reference sequence). With V trimmed by 5 bases and J by 5 bases, 6 bases remained unmatched. CDR3 sequence reads: CASSLQGAQTGELFF. The CDR3 region has the DNA TGTGCCAGCAGTCTACAGGGGGCGCAGACCGGGGAGCTGTTTTTT.

The chain recombines TRBV7-2 with TRBJ2-1, with unresolved D. The germline V gene encodes CDR1 SGHTA and CDR2 FQGNSA. Trimming removed 5 bases at V and 0 bases at J, with 11 bases between. There are 15 residues in the CDR3. The CDR3 reads CASSPTAPSYNEQFF. The CDR3 DNA is TGTGCCAGCAGCCCGACCGCACCCTCCTACAATGAGCAGTTCTTC.

The chain couples TRBV29-1 to TRBJ1-1; D gene uncertain. The CDR3 loop spans 12 amino acids. Trimming shortened V by 4 bases and J by 0 bases, and 6 bases separated the two germline ends. CDR1 and CDR2 from the germline V gene are SQVTM and ANQGSEA. This CDR3 is CSVGRLNTEAFF. The DNA of the CDR3 is TGCAGCGTTGGAAGGTTGAACACTGAAGCTTTCTTT.

This chain uses TRBV6-1 with TRBJ1-1, with D perhaps TRBD1 (6 bases). CDR1 MNHNS and CDR2 SASEGT come from the germline V gene. The V end lost 11 bases, the J end lost 1 base, and 20 bases lay between the germline ends. The CDR3 consists of 15 residues. The CDR3 nucleotides are TGTGCCGGAGATTCAACAGGGACTAGGAACACTGAAGCTTTCTTT. Amino acid sequence: CAGDSTGTRNTEAFF.

The chain is built from TRBV12-3 or TRBV12-4 and TRBJ1-1; D possibly corresponds to TRBD1 (5 bases). This CDR3 has 15 amino acids. Trimming removed 5 bases at V and 6 bases at J, with 19 bases between. CDR3 DNA: TGTGCCAGCAGTGTATCAGACAGTAGTAACGCTGAAGCTTTCTTT. This encodes CASSVSDSSNAEAFF.

This clonotype came up many times. This sequence joins TRBV7-8 and TRBJ2-2, with 8 bases identical to TRBD2. CDR3 length: 13 residues. With 4 bases clipped from V and 11 bases from J, the junction kept 6 bases outside the gene matches. The germline V gene encodes CDR1 SGHVS and CDR2 FQNEAQ. Here the CDR3 DNA reads TGTGCCAGCAGCTCGGGACTAGTCCTCGAGCTGTTTTTT. Protein product: CASSSGLVLELFF. Full variable domain (remainder filled in from reference TRBV7-8 and TRBJ2-2): GAGVSQSPRYKVAKRGQDVALRCDPISGHVSLFWYQQALGQGPEFLTYFQNEAQLDKSGLPSDRFFAERPEGSVSTLKIQRTQQEDSAVYLCASSSGLVLELFFGEGSRLTVL.

This clonotype was detected only a few times. This CDR3 reads CASSPILGHRRLNTEAFF. In DNA form, the CDR3 reads TGTGCCAGCAGTCCTATCCTGGGGCACAGGCGACTGAACACTGAAGCTTTCTTT. The rearrangement uses TRBV9 and TRBJ1-1; a weak D match, TRBD1 (5 bases). Per germline, CDR1 SGDLS and CDR2 YYNGEE. The CDR3 covers 18 residues. Trimming left V 5 bases short and J 0 bases short, with 23 bases between.

CDR3 loop: CASSSSPTDTQYF. The CDR3 DNA is TGTGCCAGCAGCTCCAGCCCCACAGATACGCAGTATTTT. The chain employs TRBV7-2 and TRBJ2-3; D gene ambiguous. V was pared by 4 bases and J by 2 bases, with 7 bases between. Germline V gene lookup returns CDR1 SGHTA and CDR2 FQGNSA. The CDR3 extends over 13 amino acids.

V gene TRBV7-8 combines with J gene TRBJ2-7, with D perhaps TRBD1 (5 bases). The ends were cut back, 4 bases at V and 4 bases at J, with 11 bases in the middle. Germline values: CDR1 SGHVS, CDR2 FQNEAQ. CDR3 size: 13 residues. DNA of the CDR3: TGTGCCAGCAGCTCAGACAGCCCTTACGAGCAGTACTTC. Translated: CASSSDSPYEQYF.

There are a few counts of this clonotype. The V gene is TRBV10-3, the J gene TRBJ2-3, with a weak D call TRBD2 (6 bases). Germline values: CDR1 ENHRY, CDR2 SYGVKD. This CDR3 has 15 residues. The ends were cut back, 5 bases at V and 5 bases at J, with 17 bases in the middle. This CDR3 is CAISMRIRGGDTQYF. The CDR3 DNA is TGTGCCATCAGTATGAGGATTCGGGGAGGAGATACGCAGTATTTT.

The V and J genes are TRBV27 and TRBJ2-1, with 7 bases matching TRBD2. With V trimmed by 7 bases and J by 9 bases, 6 bases remained unmatched. The CDR3 spans 12 residues. Per germline, CDR1 MNHEY and CDR2 SMNVEV (reference sequence). The CDR3, as DNA: TGTGCCAGCAACCCGGTAGCGGGTGAGCAGTTCTTC. It translates to CASNPVAGEQFF.

This clonotype came up many times. The chain uses TRBV7-6 and TRBJ2-3, with 9 bases identical to TRBD2. Germline CDR1 SGHVS, CDR2 FNYEAQ. The ends lost 5 bases at V and 1 base at J; junction bases unmatched: 7. The CDR3 is 16 residues long. The CDR3 DNA follows: TGTGCCAGCAGCATCATAGCGGGGGCCCGCACAGATACGCAGTATTTT. The encoded protein is CASSIIAGARTDTQYF. The complete variable domain, with remaining parts taken from reference TRBV7-6 and TRBJ2-3, reads GAGVSQSPRYKVTKRGQDVALRCDPISGHVSLYWYRQALGQGPEFLTYFNYEAQQDKSGLPNDRFSAERPEGSISTLTIQRTEQRDSAMYRCASSIIAGARTDTQYFGPGTRLTVL.

There are a few counts of this clonotype. V usage is TRBV3-1 and J usage is TRBJ2-4; D might be TRBD1 (6 bases). CDR3 length equals 17 residues. Between the trimmed V and J ends, which lost 0 bases and 1 base, there was a span of 13 bases. Germline lookup yields CDR1 LGHDT and CDR2 YNNKEL (reference sequence). The CDR3 coding sequence is TGTGCCAGCAGCCAAGATCTTGGGGGCGCGGCCAAAAACATTCAGTACTTC. It specifies CASSQDLGGAAKNIQYF.

The chain carries TRBV12-3 or TRBV12-4 and TRBJ1-6; 7 bases fit TRBD1. V trimming: 5 bases; J trimming: 7 bases; junction bases outside the gene matches: 14. The CDR3 spans 17 residues. CDR3 sequence: CASSRRTGTALNSPLHF. CDR3 bases: TGTGCCAGCAGTCGACGAACCGGGACAGCCCTCAATTCACCCCTCCACTTT.

A few counts support this clonotype. The chain combines TRBV4-1 with TRBJ2-7; D gene uncertain. Germline V CDR1 and CDR2: MGHRA, YSYEKL. V lost 4 bases, J lost 1 base, and 11 bases lay in between. The CDR3 runs to 14 residues. CDR3 sequence: CASSRHQGSYEQYF. The CDR3 DNA sequence: TGCGCCAGCAGCCGCCATCAAGGTTCCTACGAGCAGTACTTC.

This clonotype has only a few counts. This chain uses TRBV19 with TRBJ2-2, with 14 bases lining up with TRBD2. Trimming removed 8 bases from V and 1 base from J; junction bases left unmatched: 3. The CDR3 length is 16 residues. Germline V CDR1 and CDR2: LNHDA, SQIVND (reference sequence). CDR3 nucleotides: TGTGCCAGTTGGACTAGCGGGGGGATGAACACCGGGGAGCTGTTTTTT. Its protein product is CASWTSGGMNTGELFF.